What follows are 20 T cell receptor beta chains derived from one specimen sequenced in a study of cytomegalovirus exposure and HLA in healthy donors. The PCR used 60 Vbeta and 13 Jbeta primers. Sequenced by immunoSEQ multiplex PCR; TCRdb stores in-frame clones only, minus some. Of 150,000 to 200,000 clones in the sample, less than 90% were seen once. The sequenced sample was PBMCs. Receptor source: a man between 18 and 35 years old in good health and CMV-seronegative.

V usage is TRBV7-2 and J usage is TRBJ1-5; a possible D gene is TRBD1 (6 bases). Trimming cost V 7 bases and J 8 bases, with 15 bases left between them. The CDR3 has 13 residues. CDR1 is SGHTA and CDR2 is FQGNSA in the germline V gene. CDR3 DNA sequence: TGTGCCAGCACAGAGGGGGGGTGGGAGCCCCAGCATTTT. Protein product: CASTEGGWEPQHF.

This chain uses TRBV19 with TRBJ1-1; a possible D gene is TRBD1 (6 bases). The CDR3 covers 16 residues. The germline CDR1 and CDR2 sequences are LNHDA and SQIVND (reference sequence). V shed 7 bases and J shed 1 base, with 19 bases lying between them. CDR3 sequence reads: CASTPIMGRGNTEAFF. CDR3 nucleotides: TGTGCCAGTACCCCGATAATGGGCAGGGGGAACACTGAAGCTTTCTTT.

CDR3 loop: CASSSFDRVYEQYF. CDR3 DNA sequence: TGTGCCAGCAGCTCCTTCGACAGGGTCTACGAGCAGTACTTC. The V gene is TRBV5-6, the J gene TRBJ2-7, with TRBD1 matching 7 bases. The CDR3 sequence is 14 residues long. V gave up 3 bases and J gave up 3 bases; unmatched junction bases: 6. CDR1 and CDR2 from the germline V gene are SGHDT and YYEEEE.

The V gene is TRBV6-1, the J gene TRBJ1-1, with 8 bases lining up with TRBD1. The CDR3 runs to 12 residues. Per germline, CDR1 MNHNS and CDR2 SASEGT. J lost 8 bases, V lost 5 bases, and 4 bases had no gene match. This CDR3 reads CASSFRDREAFF. The CDR3, as DNA: TGTGCCAGCAGTTTCCGGGACAGGGAAGCTTTCTTT.

This chain uses TRBV28 with TRBJ2-3, with 8 bases matching TRBD2. CDR1 and CDR2 from the germline V gene are MDHEN and SYDVKM. CDR3 length: 16 amino acids. Germline trimming cut 5 bases from V and 0 bases from J; bases unmatched to any gene: 7. CDR3 sequence reads: CASSHLGGRSTDTQYF. CDR3 DNA: TGTGCCAGCAGTCACCTTGGCGGGAGGAGCACAGATACGCAGTATTTT.

The V and J genes are TRBV6-5 and TRBJ1-2; the match to TRBD1 covers 7 bases. Germline loops: CDR1 MNHEY, CDR2 SVGAGI. After removal of 5 bases from V and 6 bases from J, the junction contained 3 bases not matched to a gene. The CDR3 loop spans 12 amino acids. CDR3 residues: CASSQGEDGYTF. The CDR3 nucleotides read TGTGCCAGCAGTCAGGGGGAGGATGGCTACACCTTC.

This clone was counted a few times. The chain links TRBV28 to TRBJ1-2; 11 nucleotides align to TRBD1. Unmatched junction bases numbered 7, after V lost 5 bases and J lost 8 bases. The germline gives CDR1 MDHEN, CDR2 SYDVKM. This CDR3 spans 14 amino acids. The CDR3 spells CASSEGQGAKGYTF. The CDR3 DNA reads as TGTGCCAGCAGTGAAGGACAGGGGGCGAAGGGCTACACCTTC.

The V and J genes are TRBV7-8 and TRBJ1-1, with D tentatively TRBD1 (5 bases). The CDR3 is 13 amino acids. Trimming removed 7 bases at V and 3 bases at J, with 12 bases between. The germline V gene has CDR1 SGHVS and CDR2 FQNEAQ. The CDR3 coding sequence is TGTGCCAGCAACCGCCGGGGGGACACTGAAGCTTTCTTT. Amino acid sequence: CASNRRGDTEAFF.

The chain uses TRBV19 and TRBJ1-5; tentatively, D is TRBD1 (5 bases). The germline CDR1 and CDR2 sequences are LNHDA and SQIVND (reference sequence). The CDR3 totals 13 residues. Between the trimmed V and J ends, which lost 6 bases and 2 bases, there was a span of 8 bases. The CDR3 DNA follows: TGTGCCAGTAGCGACAGCCGCAATCAGCCCCAGCATTTT. Its protein is CASSDSRNQPQHF.

The chain combines TRBV2 with TRBJ1-5; D is unclear. This CDR3 contains 16 residues. Looked up from germline, CDR1 is SNHLY and CDR2 is FYNNEI. V lost 1 base and J lost 3, with 13 bases in between. CDR3 DNA sequence: TGTGCCAGCAGTGAAGTCCTGGGGAGGAACAATCAGCCCCAGCATTTT. Its protein product is CASSEVLGRNNQPQHF. The whole variable domain, filled in from reference TRBV2 and TRBJ1-5, reads EPEVTQTPSHQVTQMGQEVILRCVPISNHLYFYWYRQILGQKVEFLVSFYNNEISEKSEIFDDQFSVERPDGSNFTLKIRSTKLEDSAMYFCASSEVLGRNNQPQHFGDGTRLSIL.

This clone was recorded only once. The chain has TRBV6-6 and TRBJ1-2, with a possible D match to TRBD1 (5 bases). Looked up from germline, CDR1 is MNHNY and CDR2 is SVGAGI (reference sequence). This CDR3 spans 12 amino acids. The V end was cut by 11 bases, the J end by 3 bases, with 13 bases between. The CDR3 spells CAVGGGHYGYTF. CDR3 sequence (DNA): TGTGCCGTCGGGGGAGGACACTATGGCTACACCTTC.

This sequence joins TRBV6-1 and TRBJ1-2, with 7 bases lining up with TRBD1. Germline V CDR1 and CDR2: MNHNS, SASEGT. The length of the CDR3 is 13 residues. V shed 6 bases, J shed 4 bases, and the junction held 5 bases outside the gene matches. CDR3 loop: CASSDGQVYGYTF. CDR3 sequence (DNA): TGTGCCAGCAGCGACGGACAGGTCTATGGCTACACCTTC.

The rearrangement joins TRBV19 to TRBJ2-3; 7 bases are a match to TRBD1. The ends lost 5 bases at V and 6 bases at J; junction bases unmatched: 14. The CDR3 runs 16 residues. Germline CDR1 is LNHDA and CDR2 is SQIVND (reference sequence). CDR3 bases: TGTGCCAGTAGTTTGTACTCAGGGGGATTAATGGATACGCAGTATTTT. It codes for CASSLYSGGLMDTQYF.

The gene calls are TRBV18 and TRBJ2-5; maybe TRBD1 (6 bases). The CDR3 is 14 amino acids. Germline V gives CDR1 KGHSH, CDR2 LQKENI. Trimming took 3 bases from V and 3 from J, leaving 11 bases between them. CDR3: CASSPLGAEETQYF. CDR3 bases: TGTGCCAGCTCACCGCTGGGGGCAGAAGAGACCCAGTACTTC.

The gene calls are TRBV2 and TRBJ1-1; 8 bases align to TRBD1. Germline lookup yields CDR1 SNHLY and CDR2 FYNNEI. J was trimmed by 0 bases and V by 7 bases; bases with no gene match: 7. The CDR3 totals 15 residues. The CDR3 sequence is CASTQGVNMNTEAFF. CDR3 DNA: TGTGCCAGCACACAGGGGGTAAACATGAACACTGAAGCTTTCTTT.

The genes are TRBV5-1 and TRBJ1-2, with 7 bases aligning to TRBD1. From germline, CDR1 is SGHRS and CDR2 YFSETQ. V lost 1 base to trimming and J lost 2 bases; unmatched junction nucleotides: 2. This CDR3 has 14 amino acids. Here the CDR3 reads CASSLRGQNYGYTF. Written as DNA, the CDR3 is TGCGCCAGCAGCTTGAGGGGACAGAACTATGGCTACACCTTC.

The V and J genes are TRBV11-1 and TRBJ2-7; no definite D call. Germline CDR1 reads SGHAT; CDR2 reads FQDESV (reference sequence). The CDR3 totals 14 residues. V was pared by 2 bases and J by 5 bases, with 13 bases between. CDR3 in DNA: TGTGCCAGCAGCTTAAACCCTAGTCTTCACGAGCAGTACTTC. Its translation is CASSLNPSLHEQYF. The variable domain in full, with the rest retrieved from reference TRBV11-1 and TRBJ2-7, is EAEVAQSPRYKITEKSQAVAFWCDPISGHATLYWYRQILGQGPELLVQFQDESVVDDSQLPKDRFSAERLKGVDSTLKIQPAELGDSAMYLCASSLNPSLHEQYFGPGTRLTVT.

The genes are TRBV28 and TRBJ2-7, with 7 bases identical to TRBD1. CDR3 length equals 14 residues. The V gene end was trimmed by 7 bases and the J gene end by 4 bases; junction bases not matched to a gene: 10. CDR1 and CDR2 (germline): MDHEN, SYDVKM. CDR3 DNA: TGTGCCAGCACCCCATCCGGGACAGCATACGAGCAGTACTTC. It codes for CASTPSGTAYEQYF.

The chain uses TRBV29-1 and TRBJ1-2; TRBD1 matches 7 bases. Looked up from germline, CDR1 is SQVTM and CDR2 is ANQGSEA. V lost 5 bases, J lost 4 bases, and 13 bases stayed unmatched. This CDR3 is 15 amino acids long. The CDR3 DNA reads as TGCAGCGTTCGGACAGGCGAGGCCGTCGGCTATGGCTACACCTTC. Its translation: CSVRTGEAVGYGYTF.

Worth noting for this clone: One junction end does not reproduce the germline sequence, and a read error may be involved. V and J are TRBV7-9 and TRBJ1-2; TRBD1 aligns across 7 bases. The CDR3 has 17 amino acids. Germline CDR1 is SEHNR and CDR2 is FQNEAQ (reference sequence). The CDR3 sequence is CSSSRDRDGVHRYGYTF. The CDR3 DNA reads as TGTTCCAGCAGCCGTGACAGGGACGGAGTTCATCGCTATGGCTACACCTTC.